A single sample gave rise to the 4 T cell receptor beta chains below, sequenced in a study of T cells in Graves' hyperthyroidism and ophthalmopathy (dated by TCRdb to between 2018 and 2020). Libraries were built with multiplex PCR. TCRdb lists the instrument as Illumina HiSeq 2000. Amplification of TCR beta CDR3 regions was carried out from RNA transcripts. For the first round of RT-PCR on the TCR CDR3, the HTBI primer set was used together with the Qiagen OneStep RT-PCR kit. The public reads were run again by TCRdb, first through fastp at Q25 and then through MiXCR, and only productive beta chains were kept. Under each unique CDR3 protein, matching rows form one entry showing the most common genes and DNA. This sample has 500,000 to 650,000 distinct CDR3 sequences in its table, and 14% of those were observed once. The top ten clonotypes cover approximately 15% of the sample. Sample: blood. The receptors shown here come from a middle-aged woman with Graves' hyperthyroidism.

This clonotype was seen repeatedly, ten times or more. The chain employs TRBV28 and TRBJ2-1; TRBD2 matches 11 bases. Germline CDR1 and CDR2: MDHEN and SYDVKM. With 6 bases clipped from V and 7 bases from J, the junction kept 8 bases outside the gene matches. This CDR3 is built from 15 residues. The CDR3 is CASRVSGRASNEQFF. CDR3 nucleotides: TGTGCCAGCAGGGTTAGCGGGAGGGCCTCAAATGAGCAGTTCTTC.

The V gene is TRBV4-2, the J gene TRBJ1-2; 7 bases agree with TRBD1. The V gene end was trimmed by 1 base and the J gene end by 3 bases; junction bases not matched to a gene: 5. The CDR3 extends over 15 amino acids. Germline V CDR1 and CDR2: LGHNA, YNFKEQ. The CDR3 reads CASSQADRVDYGYTF. CDR3 nucleotides: TGTGCCAGCAGCCAAGCAGACAGGGTCGACTATGGCTACACCTTC.

In its sample, this clonotype was seen many times. V gene TRBV20-1 combines with J gene TRBJ2-5, with 10 positions matching TRBD2. V was pared by 5 bases and J by 4 bases, with 10 bases of the junction left unmatched. This CDR3 has 15 amino acids. CDR1 and CDR2 from the germline V gene are DFQATT and SNEGSKA (reference sequence). CDR3 sequence (DNA): TGCAGTGCTGGGCTAGCGGGAGTGTGGGGAGAGACCCAGTACTTC. Residues: CSAGLAGVWGETQYF.

This clonotype came up many times. The chain links TRBV10-3 to TRBJ2-2; 11 nucleotides agree with TRBD2. Looked up from germline, CDR1 is ENHRY and CDR2 is SYGVKD. CDR3 length equals 17 residues. V dropped 3 bases and J dropped 2; count of bases not matched to a gene: 5. CDR3 coding DNA: TGTGCCATCAGTGAACCCGGACTAGCGGGTAACACCGGGGAGCTGTTTTTT. Translating gives CAISEPGLAGNTGELFF.